A selection of T cell receptor beta chains follows, all from one sample in a study of cytomegalovirus exposure and HLA in healthy donors. Using immunoSEQ multiplex PCR, the repertoire was profiled, and TCRdb retains in-frame clones only, with some absent. Of approximately 100,000 clones listed, approximately 81% are singletons. What was sequenced was PBMCs. All receptors come from a middle-aged woman in good health and CMV-seropositive. Each CDR3 is given with its conserved first and last residue. D genes are given only for firm matches. Clone sizes are given selectively: once, few, many, or a class where the clone is expanded.

d_gene,abundance,j_gene,v_gene,CDR3aa,CDR3nt
NA,NA,TRBJ2-2,TRBV7-2,CASSLAEVAGELFF,TGTGCCAGCAGCTTAGCAGAGGTAGCCGGGGAGCTGTTTTTT
TRBD1,NA,TRBJ2-7,TRBV4-1,CASSPQGFYEQYF,TGCGCCAGCAGCCCACAGGGGTTTTACGAGCAGTACTTC
TRBD1,NA,TRBJ2-7,TRBV11-3,CASSRQGPFSYEQYF,TGTGCCAGCAGCCGACAGGGGCCCTTTTCCTACGAGCAGTACTTC
NA,NA,TRBJ2-7,TRBV5-4,CASKEQAAYEQYF,TGTGCCAGCAAGGAACAGGCCGCCTACGAGCAGTACTTC
TRBD1,NA,TRBJ2-7,TRBV25-1,CASKGQSSYEQYF,TGTGCCAGCAAGGGACAGAGCTCCTACGAGCAGTACTTC
TRBD2,NA,TRBJ2-7,TRBV10-3,CAISESGTSGSPSYEQYF,TGTGCCATCAGTGAGTCCGGGACTAGCGGGAGTCCATCCTACGAGCAGTACTTC
NA,NA,TRBJ2-3,TRBV19,CASSGGYSEYYTQYF,TGTGCCAGTAGTGGAGGGTATTCAGAATACTATACGCAGTATTTT
NA,NA,TRBJ2-1,TRBV6-5,CASRGTHNEQFF,TGTGCCAGCAGGGGGACTCACAATGAGCAGTTCTTC
TRBD2,NA,TRBJ2-7,TRBV7-6,CASSLGTSGSYEQYF,TGTGCCAGCAGCCTAGGGACTAGCGGGAGTTACGAGCAGTACTTC
NA,once,TRBJ1-6,TRBV4-1,CASSQEGGVVALHF,TGCGCCAGCAGCCAAGAAGGGGGGGTAGTGGCCCTCCACTTT
TRBD1,NA,TRBJ2-5,TRBV7-7,CASSLRQGAGETQYF,TGTGCTAGCAGCTTAAGGCAGGGGGCGGGAGAGACCCAGTACTTC
TRBD2,NA,TRBJ2-7,TRBV18,CASRLAGGMSSYEQYF,TGTGCCTCCAGGCTAGCGGGAGGAATGAGCTCCTACGAGCAGTACTTC
NA,NA,TRBJ2-7,TRBV5-1,CASSLDQGSYEQYF,TGCGCCAGCAGCTTGGATCAGGGATCCTACGAGCAGTACTTC
NA,few,TRBJ2-5,TRBV10-3,CAISEGMRDWETQYF,TGTGCCATCAGTGAAGGCATGAGGGACTGGGAGACCCAGTACTTC
NA,NA,TRBJ1-5,TRBV7-2,CASSFGRQPQHF,TGTGCCAGCAGCTTCGGGAGGCAGCCCCAGCATTTT
NA,NA,TRBJ2-2,TRBV7-6,CASSFVPAASTGELFF,TGTGCCAGCAGCTTTGTTCCCGCGGCAAGCACCGGGGAGCTGTTTTTT
NA,NA,TRBJ2-7,TRBV27,CASSTGPGSYEQYF,TGTGCCAGCTCTACAGGGCCAGGCTCCTACGAGCAGTACTTC
TRBD2,NA,TRBJ2-2,TRBV6-1,CASSEGAGGSTGELFF,TGTGCCAGCAGTGAAGGAGCGGGAGGGAGCACCGGGGAGCTGTTTTTT
TRBD2,NA,TRBJ2-1,TRBV25-1,CASSGGASGYNEQFF,TGTGCCAGCAGTGGCGGGGCTAGCGGATACAATGAGCAGTTCTTC
NA,NA,TRBJ2-5,TRBV18,CASSPWTVEQETQYF,TGTGCCAGCTCACCCTGGACTGTCGAGCAAGAGACCCAGTACTTC
NA,few,TRBJ1-4,TRBV28,CASSLRHIGRGGDEKLFF,TGTGCCAGCAGTTTGAGGCATATCGGGAGAGGTGGGGATGAAAAACTGTTTTTT
NA,NA,TRBJ1-1,TRBV2,CASSTWAMNTEAFF,TGTGCCAGCAGTACCTGGGCTATGAACACTGAAGCTTTCTTT
NA,NA,TRBJ1-4,TRBV7-8,CASSLILVGTNEKLFF,TGTGCCAGCAGCTTAATATTGGTGGGCACCAATGAAAAACTGTTTTTT
TRBD2,NA,TRBJ2-3,TRBV4-2,CASSRKTETSGDTDTQYF,TGTGCCAGCAGCCGAAAAACGGAGACTAGCGGGGACACGGATACGCAGTATTTT
TRBD1,NA,TRBJ2-1,TRBV5-6,CASSPDRLKGNEQFF,TGTGCCAGCAGCCCGGACAGGCTTAAGGGGAATGAGCAGTTCTTC
NA,NA,TRBJ1-6,TRBV7-9,CSSSLDNSPLHF,TGTTCCAGCAGCCTTGATAATTCACCCCTCCACTTT
TRBD1,NA,TRBJ2-5,TRBV27,CASSYTGGWETQYF,TGTGCCAGCAGTTACACAGGGGGCTGGGAGACCCAGTACTTC
NA,NA,TRBJ1-1,TRBV9,CASSKQGRAADTEAFF,TGTGCCAGCAGCAAACAAGGGAGGGCTGCGGACACTGAAGCTTTCTTT
NA,NA,TRBJ1-2,TRBV10-3,CAITSRVGYGYTF,TGTGCCATCACCAGCAGGGTGGGCTATGGCTACACCTTC
NA,NA,TRBJ2-1,TRBV13,CASSSRRPVNEQFF,TGTGCCAGCAGCTCACGGAGGCCGGTTAATGAGCAGTTCTTC
TRBD2,once,TRBJ2-2,TRBV7-8,CASSLREGLSGELFF,TGTGCCAGCAGCTTACGGGAGGGCCTTTCGGGGGAGCTGTTTTTT
TRBD2,NA,TRBJ2-3,TRBV5-8,CASSLVMASGYWSTDTQYF,TGTGCCAGCAGCTTGGTGATGGCTAGCGGATACTGGAGCACAGATACGCAGTATTTT
NA,NA,TRBJ2-3,TRBV7-6,CASSLVGATTTDTQYF,TGTGCCAGCAGCTTAGTAGGGGCCACCACCACAGATACGCAGTATTTT
NA,NA,TRBJ1-5,TRBV5-4,CASSLGGTGSNQPQHF,TGTGCCAGCAGCCTGGGAGGAACTGGTAGCAATCAGCCCCAGCATTTT
NA,NA,TRBJ2-5,TRBV5-4,CASSQKGEYQETQYF,TGTGCCAGCAGTCAAAAGGGAGAGTACCAAGAGACCCAGTACTTC
NA,NA,TRBJ1-4,TRBV21-1,CASSRERASILEKLFF,TGTGCCAGCAGCCGGGAAAGGGCCTCAATTCTCGAAAAACTGTTTTTT
NA,NA,TRBJ1-1,TRBV21-1,CASSSGRGWTEAFF,TGTGCCAGCAGCTCCGGCAGGGGATGGACTGAAGCTTTCTTT
TRBD2,NA,TRBJ2-2,TRBV10-3,CAISESSGTNTGELFF,TGTGCCATCAGTGAGTCTAGCGGGACGAACACCGGGGAGCTGTTTTTT
NA,once,TRBJ2-5,TRBV7-3,CASSLGGSLETQYF,TGTGCCAGCAGCTTAGGCGGGTCTTTGGAGACCCAGTACTTC
NA,NA,TRBJ2-1,TRBV4-2,CASSQERGLTGFF,TGTGCCAGCAGCCAAGAAAGGGGTCTAACCGGGTTCTTC